This T cell receptor (beta chain) was captured in a study of regulatory T cells in long-lasting Graves disease. Overall study findings and caveats: Persistent disease samples used TRBV28, TRBJ1-2 and TRBJ2-5 preferentially.

The time point is: newly diagnosed GD, antithyroid drugs for less than 3 months. From PBMCs, RNA was extracted and then used to make the TCR library. TCR beta libraries were built with iRepertoire HTBI primers and Arm-PCR of CDR3 regions. TCRdb ran MiXCR on the multiplex PCR reads and lists one entry per CDR3 protein. The table includes under 800,000 distinct CDR3 sequences, 16% detected once. This CDR3 has 18 amino acids. The junction had 14 bases not matched to a gene; V was cut back by 5 bases and J by 3 bases. The V gene's germline CDR1 is LNHDA and CDR2 SQIVND (reference sequence). This clonotype was seen more than once but under ten times. Its antigen is not identified. The same specimen was also included in a second study, on T cells in Graves' hyperthyroidism and ophthalmopathy. That work contributes: The hyperthyroidism was newly diagnosed and had lasted under 2 months; the patients were aged 18 to 65. Most thyroid clonotypes with frequency above 0.001 were detected in blood.

This clonotype was sampled from a woman aged 30 to 39 with Graves disease. The rearrangement joins TRBV19 to TRBJ1-5; 9 bases line up with TRBD1. This specimen consisted of peripheral blood mononuclear cells (PBMCs), obtained at new diagnosis, from a patient treated with antithyroid drugs. The CDR3 region has the DNA TGTGCCAGTAGTCGGGACAGGGTGGTTTGGGATGACAATCAGCCCCAGCATTTT. It codes for CASSRDRVVWDDNQPQHF.